Each of the 27 T cell receptor beta chains below was sequenced from the same sample in a study of CD8+ T cells in alopecia areata. As the sequencing template, cDNA was produced by extracting RNA and reverse transcribing it. Produced via immunoSEQ multiplex PCR; TCRdb's table is partial and in-frame only. Of hundreds of thousands of clones detected, around 62% appear once; the ten largest clones hold around 0.44%. The specimen was CD4+ T cells sorted from blood, collected at week 0. These receptors were taken from a human donor with alopecia areata.

The V call is TRBV2, the J call TRBJ2-1; D may be TRBD1 (6 bases). There are 13 residues in the CDR3. Deletions cut 6 bases from V and 6 bases from J, with 12 bases between. Germline values: CDR1 SNHLY, CDR2 FYNNEI. The CDR3 DNA follows: TGTGCCAGCAGACAGGGAGAAGGCAATGAGCAGTTCTTC. Encoded protein: CASRQGEGNEQFF.

The genes are TRBV18 and TRBJ2-1, with D possibly matching TRBD2 (5 bases). Trimming cost V 4 bases and J 14 bases, with 21 bases left between them. This CDR3 has 14 amino acids. Germline values: CDR1 KGHSH, CDR2 LQKENI. CDR3 nucleotides: TGTGCCAGCTCACGTGGGGATCGGACCAACGGGGAGTTCTTC. It translates to CASSRGDRTNGEFF.

The gene calls are TRBV9 and TRBJ1-3; the D gene is possibly TRBD1 (5 bases). From germline, CDR1 is SGDLS and CDR2 YYNGEE. The CDR3 consists of 16 residues. V was pared by 4 bases and J by 0 bases, with 14 bases between. CDR3 DNA sequence: TGTGCCAGCAGCACCACCGGGACCGGCTCTGGAAACACCATATATTTT. This translates into CASSTTGTGSGNTIYF.

This clone appeared a few times. V usage is TRBV14 and J usage is TRBJ2-3; D not certain. CDR3 size: 15 residues. Trimming pared 6 bases from V and 0 bases from J, leaving 13 bases between. The germline V gene has CDR1 SGHDN and CDR2 FVKESK. The chain's CDR3 is CASSRLTTSTDTQYF. The CDR3 DNA reads as TGTGCCAGCAGTCGCCTCACGACTAGCACAGATACGCAGTATTTT.

This chain joins TRBV30 and TRBJ2-3; the match to TRBD2 covers 11 bases. V trimming: 0 bases; J trimming: 10 bases; junction bases outside the gene matches: 9. There are 15 residues in the CDR3. Germline V gene lookup returns CDR1 GTSNPN and CDR2 SVGIG (reference sequence). CDR3 nucleotides: TGTGCCTGGAGTGTAACTAGCGGGGGAGGTTCGCCGCAGTATTTT. This sequence encodes CAWSVTSGGGSPQYF.

In DNA form, the CDR3 reads TGTGCCAGCAGTCCTACTGGGAACAACTACAATGAGCAGTTCTTC. Protein product: CASSPTGNNYNEQFF. The J gene is TRBJ2-1, the V gene TRBV7-8, with D unclear. The germline V gene encodes CDR1 SGHVS and CDR2 FQNEAQ. V was cut by 6 bases and J by 3 bases, with 15 bases left in between. CDR3 length: 15 residues.

V gene TRBV5-6 combines with J gene TRBJ1-2; 8 bases map to TRBD1. Germline trimming cut 1 base from V and 8 bases from J; bases unmatched to any gene: 10. In germline, CDR1 is SGHDT, CDR2 YYEEEE. The length of the CDR3 is 15 residues. DNA of the CDR3: TGTGCCAGCAGCTTGCGTTCGGCAGGGGGCTGGGGCTACACCTTC. Translation gives CASSLRSAGGWGYTF.

This clone has only a few counts. The chain recombines TRBV5-1 with TRBJ2-5; D gene ambiguous. The V gene lost 1 base and the J gene lost 5 bases, with 6 bases spanning the gap. Per the germline V gene, CDR1 is SGHRS and CDR2 is YFSETQ. CDR3 length: 12 residues. CDR3 residues: CASSLPSETQYF. The CDR3 DNA reads TGCGCCAGCAGCTTGCCGTCGGAGACCCAGTACTTC.

The chain recombines TRBV29-1 with TRBJ2-6; no firm D call. CDR1 and CDR2 from the germline V gene are SQVTM and ANQGSEA. Trimming removed 2 bases at V and 3 bases at J, with 14 bases between. This CDR3 comprises 16 residues. For the CDR3, the DNA is TGCAGCGTTGAAATGCCTGGCCCCCGTGGGGCCAACGTCCTGACTTTC. Translated: CSVEMPGPRGANVLTF.

The chain combines TRBV7-6 with TRBJ2-7; 8 bases agree with TRBD2. Germline lookup yields CDR1 SGHVS and CDR2 FNYEAQ. There are 14 residues in the CDR3. V dropped 5 bases and J dropped 6; count of bases not matched to a gene: 9. CDR3 region: CASSRLSGSSEQYF. The DNA of the CDR3 is TGTGCCAGCAGCCGATTAAGCGGGAGCAGCGAGCAGTACTTC.

This rearrangement joins TRBV30 to TRBJ1-3; a weak D match, TRBD1 (6 bases). The CDR3 is 11 amino acids. The V gene lost 4 bases and the J gene lost 6 bases, with 7 bases spanning the gap. Germline CDR1 is GTSNPN and CDR2 is SVGIG (reference sequence). CDR3 nucleotide sequence: TGTGCCTGGAACAGGGAAAACACCATATATTTT. Protein: CAWNRENTIYF.

This clone was picked up one time. V gene TRBV19 combines with J gene TRBJ1-2, with D possibly being TRBD1 (6 bases). The CDR3 is 13 residues long. V was shortened by 9 bases and J by 3 bases, with 14 bases between the two germline ends. Germline V gene sequence: CDR1 LNHDA, CDR2 SQIVND (reference sequence). CDR3 bases: TGTGCCAGCCGCGTTACAGGGTACTATGGCTACACCTTC. Its protein is CASRVTGYYGYTF.

This clone occurred a few times. This chain joins TRBV30 and TRBJ2-7; TRBD1 or TRBD2 may be the D gene (6 bases each). V was shortened by 2 bases and J by 5 bases, with 16 bases between the two germline ends. The CDR3 runs 14 residues. Germline V CDR1 and CDR2: GTSNPN, SVGIG (reference sequence). The CDR3 DNA is TGTGCCTGGAGTCGGAGGCTAGGGGGGCACGAGCAGTACTTC. It encodes CAWSRRLGGHEQYF.

This clone was counted a few times. The rearrangement links TRBV9 to TRBJ1-1, with TRBD1 matching over 7 bases. This CDR3 region has 15 residues. Trimming removed 4 bases from V and 3 bases from J; junction bases left unmatched: 9. The germline V gene has CDR1 SGDLS and CDR2 YYNGEE. Here the CDR3 DNA reads TGTGCCAGCAGCCCGAGGGACAGTACTCACACTGAAGCTTTCTTT. It is translated as CASSPRDSTHTEAFF.

This clone appeared once. The chain links TRBV2 to TRBJ2-7, with D possibly TRBD2 on 5 matching bases. Germline loops: CDR1 SNHLY, CDR2 FYNNEI. The CDR3 contains 14 residues. The V end lost 7 bases, the J end lost 2 bases, and 15 bases lay between the germline ends. CDR3 sequence (DNA): TGTGCCAGCACCGGACTTATTCGACCCTACGAGCAGTACTTC. This sequence encodes CASTGLIRPYEQYF. The full variable domain, with the rest looked up from reference TRBV2 and TRBJ2-7, is EPEVTQTPSHQVTQMGQEVILRCVPISNHLYFYWYRQILGQKVEFLVSFYNNEISEKSEIFDDQFSVERPDGSNFTLKIRSTKLEDSAMYFCASTGLIRPYEQYFGPGTRLTVT.

This clone was counted between two and nine times. J is TRBJ2-2 and V is TRBV7-2; D is unresolved. Germline V lookup: CDR1 SGHTA, CDR2 FQGNSA. CDR3 size: 16 residues. V dropped 7 bases and J dropped 1 base, with 16 bases sitting between them. CDR3 in DNA: TGTGCCAGCACCCCTGCCCGCGGCCTGAACACCGGGGAGCTGTTTTTT. Amino acid sequence: CASTPARGLNTGELFF. Full variable domain (missing parts from reference TRBV7-2 and TRBJ2-2): GAGVSQSPSNKVTEKGKDVELRCDPISGHTALYWYRQSLGQGLEFLIYFQGNSAPDKSGLPSDRFSAERTGGSVSTLTIQRTQQEDSAVYLCASTPARGLNTGELFFGEGSRLTVL.

The chain is built from TRBV5-1 and TRBJ2-3, with D possibly being TRBD1 (6 bases). The CDR3 spans 14 residues. From germline, CDR1 is SGHRS and CDR2 YFSETQ. Trimming stripped 10 bases from V and 6 bases from J, with 21 bases between. The CDR3 sequence: CASRLRTDSDTQYF. As DNA, the CDR3 is TGCGCCTCCAGACTTCGGACAGACAGTGATACGCAGTATTTT.

This clone was picked up one time. The chain links TRBV7-9 to TRBJ2-1, with a tentative D call TRBD2 (6 bases). The CDR3 runs to 15 residues. Trimming removed 2 bases at V and 7 bases at J, with 15 bases between. Germline V lookup: CDR1 SEHNR, CDR2 FQNEAQ (reference sequence). As DNA, the CDR3 is TGTGCCAGCAGCTTACGACGAGCGGAGGGAAATGAGCAGTTCTTC. Amino acid sequence: CASSLRRAEGNEQFF.

A single count supports this clone. This chain joins TRBV6-5 and TRBJ2-5; no clear D gene. V dropped 7 bases and J dropped 1 base, with 16 bases sitting between them. Germline V gene lookup returns CDR1 MNHEY and CDR2 SVGAGI. CDR3 length: 15 residues. The CDR3 coding sequence is TGTGCCAGCACCCGCCTCGGGCGGTTCCAAGAGACCCAGTACTTC. Translated: CASTRLGRFQETQYF.

This sequence joins TRBV4-1 and TRBJ1-5; TRBD1 matches at 7 bases. The V gene's germline CDR1 is MGHRA and CDR2 YSYEKL. V trimming: 0 bases; J trimming: 4 bases; junction bases outside the gene matches: 3. The CDR3 contains 15 residues. The CDR3 protein is CASSQDTGANQPQHF. The DNA for the CDR3 is TGCGCCAGCAGCCAAGATACAGGGGCAAATCAGCCCCAGCATTTT.

The rearrangement links TRBV29-1 to TRBJ1-1; D is possibly TRBD1 (6 bases). Trimming took off 8 bases at V and 4 bases at J, with 20 bases between the two ends. Germline V CDR1 and CDR2: SQVTM, ANQGSEA. The CDR3 has 14 residues. The CDR3 spells CSHWRGMSGTEAFF. The CDR3 DNA reads as TGCAGCCATTGGAGGGGGATGTCAGGCACTGAAGCTTTCTTT.

Turning to this clone: Other DNA sequences from this sample encode an identical CDR3 as well. The chain carries TRBV29-1 and TRBJ1-1; D perhaps matches TRBD1 (5 bases). The germline CDR1 and CDR2 sequences are SQVTM and ANQGSEA. The CDR3 contains 11 residues. Trimming pared 5 bases from V and 1 base from J, leaving 5 bases between. The CDR3 bases are TGCAGCGTTAGGGGGAACACTGAAGCTTTCTTT. Translating gives CSVRGNTEAFF. Drawing the rest from reference TRBV29-1 and TRBJ1-1, the complete variable domain is SAVISQKPSRDICQRGTSLTIQCQVDSQVTMMFWYRQQPGQSLTLIATANQGSEATYESGFVIDKFPISRPNLTFSTLTVSNMSPEDSSIYLCSVRGNTEAFFGQGTRLTVV.

This sequence joins TRBV7-8 and TRBJ2-3; 7 bases fit TRBD2. CDR3 size: 16 residues. The trim removed 5 bases at V and 7 bases at J, leaving 15 bases unmatched. Germline V lookup: CDR1 SGHVS, CDR2 FQNEAQ. The CDR3 sequence: CASSLTGAGVPHTQYF. CDR3 bases: TGTGCCAGCAGCCTCACCGGGGCGGGAGTGCCCCATACGCAGTATTTT.

The chain links TRBV7-3 to TRBJ2-1; 13 positions match TRBD2. The CDR3 is 14 residues long. Germline V CDR1 and CDR2: SGHTA, FQGTGA. The trim removed 3 bases at V and 7 bases at J, leaving 0 bases unmatched. For the CDR3, the DNA is TGTGCCAGCAGCTTGACTAGCGGGGGGAATGAGCAGTTCTTC. Translating gives CASSLTSGGNEQFF.

V usage is TRBV7-9 and J usage is TRBJ1-1, with D possibly being TRBD1 (5 bases). Germline V gene data show CDR1 as SEHNR and CDR2 as FQNEAQ (reference sequence). CDR3 length equals 14 residues. V was clipped by 7 bases and J by 1 base, with 13 bases between them. The CDR3 sequence: CASTRGARNTEAFF. For the CDR3, the DNA is TGTGCCAGCACCCGAGGGGCCCGGAACACTGAAGCTTTCTTT.

The chain uses TRBV30 and TRBJ1-5; TRBD1 might be the D (6 bases). Germline CDR1 is GTSNPN and CDR2 is SVGIG (reference sequence). This CDR3 is built from 13 residues. Trimming removed 1 base from V and 7 bases from J, with 11 bases in between. The CDR3 spells CAWSGGGGQPQHF. The CDR3 DNA sequence: TGTGCCTGGAGTGGAGGGGGTGGGCAGCCCCAGCATTTT. The full variable domain, with the rest looked up from reference TRBV30 and TRBJ1-5, is SQTIHQWPATLVQPVGSPLSLECTVEGTSNPNLYWYRQAAGRGLQLLFYSVGIGQISSEVPQNLSASRPQDRQFILSSKKLLLSDSGFYLCAWSGGGGQPQHFGDGTRLSIL.

This clone came up once. In DNA, the CDR3 is TGTGCCATCAGTGCGGGTTTCTACGAGCAGTACTTC. This gives the protein CAISAGFYEQYF. V gene TRBV10-3 combines with J gene TRBJ2-7; D is uncertain. This CDR3 has 12 amino acids. Deletions cut 4 bases from V and 3 bases from J, with 7 bases between. Germline V gene data show CDR1 as ENHRY and CDR2 as SYGVKD.